This TCR beta chain was captured by sequencing in a study of Ad26.COV2.S vaccination and SARS-CoV-2 variants. This CDR3 has 14 residues. Germline CDR1 reads MNHEY; CDR2 reads SVGEGT. Trimming removed 0 bases at V and 4 bases at J, with 9 bases between. Stated treatment: roughly 20 received Ad26.COV2.S at low or high dose, single or two shots; about 5 received placebo; per-sample allocation not given. On day 63 after the first injection, vaccine and placebo recipients gave samples. Its platform was an Ad26 vector, and its expressed antigen was Wuhan-strain SARS-CoV-2 spike. Using immunoSEQ multiplex PCR, the repertoire was profiled, and TCRdb retains in-frame clones only, with some absent. The sample carries roughly 700,000 clones, roughly 90% recorded once.

The sequence derives from a person aged 18 to 59 who received the Ad26.COV2.S COVID-19 vaccine or a placebo. The rearrangement joins TRBV6-2 or TRBV6-3 to TRBJ1-2; D gene ambiguous. Material: peripheral blood, obtained in a trial of Ad26.COV2.S vaccine versus placebo. CDR3 amino acids: CASSYSVHSYGYTF. The CDR3 bases are TGTGCCAGCAGTTACTCGGTCCATTCCTATGGCTACACCTTC.